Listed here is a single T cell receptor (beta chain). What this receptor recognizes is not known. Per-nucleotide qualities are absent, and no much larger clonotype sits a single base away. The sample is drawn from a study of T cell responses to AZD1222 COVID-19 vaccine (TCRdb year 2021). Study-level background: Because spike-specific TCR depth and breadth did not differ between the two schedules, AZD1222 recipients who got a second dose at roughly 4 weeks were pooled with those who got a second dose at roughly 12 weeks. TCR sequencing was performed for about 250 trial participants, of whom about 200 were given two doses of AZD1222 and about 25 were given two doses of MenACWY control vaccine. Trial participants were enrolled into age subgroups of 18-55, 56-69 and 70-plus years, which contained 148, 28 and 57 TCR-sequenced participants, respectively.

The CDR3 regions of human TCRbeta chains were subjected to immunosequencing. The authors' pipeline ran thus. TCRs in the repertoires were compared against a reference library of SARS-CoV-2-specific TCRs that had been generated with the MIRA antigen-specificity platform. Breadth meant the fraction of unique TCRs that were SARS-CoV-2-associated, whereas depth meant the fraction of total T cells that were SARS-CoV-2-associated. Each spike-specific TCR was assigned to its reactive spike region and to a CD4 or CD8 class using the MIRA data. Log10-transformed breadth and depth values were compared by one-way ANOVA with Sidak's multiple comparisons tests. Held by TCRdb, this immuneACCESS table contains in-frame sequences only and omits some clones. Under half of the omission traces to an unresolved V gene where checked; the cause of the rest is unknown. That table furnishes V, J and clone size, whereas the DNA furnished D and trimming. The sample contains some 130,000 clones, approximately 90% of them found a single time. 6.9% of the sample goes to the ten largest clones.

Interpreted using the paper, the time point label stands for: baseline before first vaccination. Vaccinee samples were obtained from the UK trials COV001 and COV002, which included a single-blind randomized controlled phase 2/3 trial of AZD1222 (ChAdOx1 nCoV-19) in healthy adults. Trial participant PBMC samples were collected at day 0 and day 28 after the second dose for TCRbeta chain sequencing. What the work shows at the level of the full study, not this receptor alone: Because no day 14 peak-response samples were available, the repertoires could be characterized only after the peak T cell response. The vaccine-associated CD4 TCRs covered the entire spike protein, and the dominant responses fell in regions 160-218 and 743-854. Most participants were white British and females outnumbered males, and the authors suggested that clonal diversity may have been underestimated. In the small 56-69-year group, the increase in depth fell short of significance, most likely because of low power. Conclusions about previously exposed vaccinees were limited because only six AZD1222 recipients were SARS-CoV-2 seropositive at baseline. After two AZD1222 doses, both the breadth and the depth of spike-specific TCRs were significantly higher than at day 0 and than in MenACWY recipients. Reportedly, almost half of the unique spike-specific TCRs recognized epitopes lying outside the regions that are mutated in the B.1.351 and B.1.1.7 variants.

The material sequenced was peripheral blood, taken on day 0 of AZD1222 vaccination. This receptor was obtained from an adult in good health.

The DNA reads TGTGCCAGCAGCTCCCCGACTAGCGGGGGGAACACCGGGGAGCTGTTTTTT. It codes for CASSSPTSGGNTGELFF. The rearrangement combines TRBV7-3 with TRBJ2-2; 12 of the junction bases match TRBD2. The CDR3 contains 17 residues, cysteine and phenylalanine counted. Solely the CDR3 DNA is kept, with 51 bases framed from the first base. Relative to germline, V is missing 4 bases and J is missing 1 base, with 4 bases of the junction outside any gene match. From a lookup of the germline V gene, CDR1 and CDR2 are SGHTA and FQGTGA.